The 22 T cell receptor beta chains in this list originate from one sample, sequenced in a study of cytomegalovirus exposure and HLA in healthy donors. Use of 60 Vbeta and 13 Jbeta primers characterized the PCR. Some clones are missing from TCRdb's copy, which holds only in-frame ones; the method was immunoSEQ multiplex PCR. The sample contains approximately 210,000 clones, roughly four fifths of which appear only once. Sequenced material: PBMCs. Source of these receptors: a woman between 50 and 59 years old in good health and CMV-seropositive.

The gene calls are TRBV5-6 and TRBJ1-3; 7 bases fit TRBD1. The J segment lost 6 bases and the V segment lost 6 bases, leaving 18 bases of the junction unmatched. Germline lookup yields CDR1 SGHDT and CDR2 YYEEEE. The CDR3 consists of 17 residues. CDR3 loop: CASTWGFIGQAANTIYF. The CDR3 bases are TGTGCCAGCACTTGGGGCTTCATTGGACAGGCGGCAAACACCATATATTTT.

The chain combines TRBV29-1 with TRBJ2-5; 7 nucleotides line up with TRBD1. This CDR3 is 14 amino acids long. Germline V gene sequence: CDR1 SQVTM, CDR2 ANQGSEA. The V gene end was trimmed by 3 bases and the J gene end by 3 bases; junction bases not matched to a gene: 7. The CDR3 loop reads CSVDGRGYEETQYF. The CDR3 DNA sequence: TGCAGCGTTGATGGCAGGGGGTACGAAGAGACCCAGTACTTC. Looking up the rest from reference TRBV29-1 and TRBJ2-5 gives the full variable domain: SAVISQKPSRDICQRGTSLTIQCQVDSQVTMMFWYRQQPGQSLTLIATANQGSEATYESGFVIDKFPISRPNLTFSTLTVSNMSPEDSSIYLCSVDGRGYEETQYFGPGTRLLVL.

The CDR3 loop is CASSQGTSNYGYTF. CDR3 bases: TGCGCCAGCAGCCAAGGGACATCTAACTATGGCTACACCTTC. The gene calls are TRBV4-1 and TRBJ1-2; maybe TRBD1 (5 bases). The germline V and J ends were trimmed by 1 base and 0 bases, with 6 bases remaining between them. This CDR3 contains 14 residues. Looked up from germline, CDR1 is MGHRA and CDR2 is YSYEKL.

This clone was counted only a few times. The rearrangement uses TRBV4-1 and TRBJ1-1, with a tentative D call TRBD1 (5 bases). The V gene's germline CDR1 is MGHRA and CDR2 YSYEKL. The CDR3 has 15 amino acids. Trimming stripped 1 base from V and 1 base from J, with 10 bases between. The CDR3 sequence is CASSQARQGNTEAFF. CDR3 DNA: TGCGCCAGCAGCCAAGCCAGGCAGGGGAACACTGAAGCTTTCTTT.

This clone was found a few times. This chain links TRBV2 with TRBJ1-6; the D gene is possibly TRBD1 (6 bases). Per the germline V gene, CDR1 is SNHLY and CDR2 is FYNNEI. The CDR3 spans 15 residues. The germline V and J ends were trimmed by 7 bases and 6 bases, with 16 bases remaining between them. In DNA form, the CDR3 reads TGTGCCAGCACCCCGGAGTCAGGGGTTAATTCACCCCTCCACTTT. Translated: CASTPESGVNSPLHF.

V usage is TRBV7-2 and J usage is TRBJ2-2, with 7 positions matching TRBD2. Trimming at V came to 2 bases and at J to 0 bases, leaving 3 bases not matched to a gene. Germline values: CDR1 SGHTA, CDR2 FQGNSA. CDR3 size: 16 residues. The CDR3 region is CASSLSGTPNTGELFF. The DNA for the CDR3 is TGTGCCAGCAGCTTAAGCGGGACCCCGAACACCGGGGAGCTGTTTTTT.

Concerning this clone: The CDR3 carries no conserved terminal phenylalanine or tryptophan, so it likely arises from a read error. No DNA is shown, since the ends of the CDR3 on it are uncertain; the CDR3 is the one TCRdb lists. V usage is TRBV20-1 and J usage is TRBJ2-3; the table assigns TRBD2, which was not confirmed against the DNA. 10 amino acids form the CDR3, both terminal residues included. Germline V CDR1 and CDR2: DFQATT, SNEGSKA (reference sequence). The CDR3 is CSAMLTSGGV.

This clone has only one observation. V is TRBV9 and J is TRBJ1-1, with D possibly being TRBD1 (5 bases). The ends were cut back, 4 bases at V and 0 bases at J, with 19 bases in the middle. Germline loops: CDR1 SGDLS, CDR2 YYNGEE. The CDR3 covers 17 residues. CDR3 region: CASSSRQPSEMNTEAFF. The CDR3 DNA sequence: TGTGCCAGCAGCTCCCGACAGCCAAGTGAGATGAACACTGAAGCTTTCTTT. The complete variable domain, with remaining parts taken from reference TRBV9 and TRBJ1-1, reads DSGVTQTPKHLITATGQRVTLRCSPRSGDLSVYWYQQSLDQGLQFLIQYYNGEERAKGNILERFSAQQFPDLHSELNLSSLELGDSALYFCASSSRQPSEMNTEAFFGQGTRLTVV.

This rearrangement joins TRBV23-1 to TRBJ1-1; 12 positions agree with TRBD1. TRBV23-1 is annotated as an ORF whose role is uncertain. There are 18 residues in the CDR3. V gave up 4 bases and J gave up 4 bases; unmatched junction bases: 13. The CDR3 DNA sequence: TGCGCCAGCAGTCTTGGGGACAGGGGGCGGCGAGGGACCACTGAAGCTTTCTTT. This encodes CASSLGDRGRRGTTEAFF.

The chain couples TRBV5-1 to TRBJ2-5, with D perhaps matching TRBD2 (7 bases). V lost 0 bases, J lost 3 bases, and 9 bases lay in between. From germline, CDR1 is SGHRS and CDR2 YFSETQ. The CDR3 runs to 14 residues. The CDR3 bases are TGCGCCAGCAGCTTGGGCGGGGGCAAAGAGACCCAGTACTTC. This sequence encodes CASSLGGGKETQYF.

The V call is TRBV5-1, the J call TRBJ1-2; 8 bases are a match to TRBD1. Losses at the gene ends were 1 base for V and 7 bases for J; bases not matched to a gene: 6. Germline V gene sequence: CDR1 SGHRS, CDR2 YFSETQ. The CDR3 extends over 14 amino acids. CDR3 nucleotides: TGCGCCAGCAGCTTGATGGGCAGGGGGCCTGGCTACACCTTC. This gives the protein CASSLMGRGPGYTF.

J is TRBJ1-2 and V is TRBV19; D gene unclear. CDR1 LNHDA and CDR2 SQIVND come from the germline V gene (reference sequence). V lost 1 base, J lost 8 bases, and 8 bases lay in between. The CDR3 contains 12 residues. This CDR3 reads CASSIGGRGYTF. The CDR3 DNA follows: TGTGCCAGTAGTATAGGCGGCAGAGGCTACACCTTC.

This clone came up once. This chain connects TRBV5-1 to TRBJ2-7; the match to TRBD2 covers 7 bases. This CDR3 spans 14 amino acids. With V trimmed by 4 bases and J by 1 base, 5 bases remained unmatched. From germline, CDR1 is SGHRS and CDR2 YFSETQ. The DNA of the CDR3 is TGCGCCAGCAGCCAGAGCGGGGCGTCCTACGAGCAGTACTTC. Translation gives CASSQSGASYEQYF.

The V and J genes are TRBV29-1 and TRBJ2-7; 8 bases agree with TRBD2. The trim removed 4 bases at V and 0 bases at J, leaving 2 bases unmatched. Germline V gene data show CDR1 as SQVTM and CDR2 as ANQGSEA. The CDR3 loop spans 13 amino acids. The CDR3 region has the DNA TGCAGCGTTGGACTAGCGTCCTCCTACGAGCAGTACTTC. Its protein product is CSVGLASSYEQYF.

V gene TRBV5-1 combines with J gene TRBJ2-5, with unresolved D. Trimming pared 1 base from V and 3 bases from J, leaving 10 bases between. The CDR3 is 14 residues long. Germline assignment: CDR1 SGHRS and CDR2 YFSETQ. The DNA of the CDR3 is TGCGCCAGCAGCTTGTATCAGGCTAAAGAGACCCAGTACTTC. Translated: CASSLYQAKETQYF. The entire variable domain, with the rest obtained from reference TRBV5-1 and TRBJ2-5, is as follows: KAGVTQTPRYLIKTRGQQVTLSCSPISGHRSVSWYQQTPGQGLQFLFEYFSETQRNKGNFPGRFSGRQFSNSRSEMNVSTLELGDSALYLCASSLYQAKETQYFGPGTRLLVL.

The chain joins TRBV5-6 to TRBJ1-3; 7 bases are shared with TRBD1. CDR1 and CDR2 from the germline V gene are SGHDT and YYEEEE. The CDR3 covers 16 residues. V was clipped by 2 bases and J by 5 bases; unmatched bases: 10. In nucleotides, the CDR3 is TGTGCCAGCAGCTTATTTACAGGGGAAAGGAGAAACACCATATATTTT. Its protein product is CASSLFTGERRNTIYF.

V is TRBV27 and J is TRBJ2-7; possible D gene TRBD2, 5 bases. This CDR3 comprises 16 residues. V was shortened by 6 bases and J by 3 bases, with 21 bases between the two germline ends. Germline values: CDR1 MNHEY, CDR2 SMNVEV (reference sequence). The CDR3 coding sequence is TGTGCCAGCAGCCCACCCCGGGGAAGTTTCGGCTACGAGCAGTACTTC. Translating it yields CASSPPRGSFGYEQYF.

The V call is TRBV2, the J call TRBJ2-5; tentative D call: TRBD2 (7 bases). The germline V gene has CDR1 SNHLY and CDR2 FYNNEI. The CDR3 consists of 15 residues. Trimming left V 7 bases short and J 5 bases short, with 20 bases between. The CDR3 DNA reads TGTGCCAGCAATCGGTGGGGGGGCCTTACGGAGACCCAGTACTTC. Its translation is CASNRWGGLTETQYF.

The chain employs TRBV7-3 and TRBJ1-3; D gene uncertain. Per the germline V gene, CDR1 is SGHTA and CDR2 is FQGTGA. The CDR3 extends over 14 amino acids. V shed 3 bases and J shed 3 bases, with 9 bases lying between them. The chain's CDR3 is CASSLAGFGNTIYF. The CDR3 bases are TGTGCCAGCAGCTTGGCCGGGTTTGGAAACACCATATATTTT. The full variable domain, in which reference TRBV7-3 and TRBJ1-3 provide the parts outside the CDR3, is GAGVSQTPSNKVTEKGKYVELRCDPISGHTALYWYRQSLGQGPEFLIYFQGTGAADDSGLPNDRFFAVRPEGSVSTLKIQRTERGDSAVYLCASSLAGFGNTIYFGEGSWLTVV.

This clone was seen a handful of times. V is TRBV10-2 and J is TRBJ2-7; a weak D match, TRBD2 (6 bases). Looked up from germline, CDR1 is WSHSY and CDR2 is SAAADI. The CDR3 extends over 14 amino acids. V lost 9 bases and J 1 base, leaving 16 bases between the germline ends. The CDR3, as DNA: TGCGCCAGTTACCTCGGGGGATCTTCCTACGAGCAGTACTTC. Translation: CASYLGGSSYEQYF.

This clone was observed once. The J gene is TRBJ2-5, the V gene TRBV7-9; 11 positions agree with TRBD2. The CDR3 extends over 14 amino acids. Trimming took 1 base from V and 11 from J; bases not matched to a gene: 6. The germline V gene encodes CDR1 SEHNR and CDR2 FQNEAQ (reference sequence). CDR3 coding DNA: TGTGCCAGCAGCTTAGATGTGACTAGCGGGGTGCAGTACTTC. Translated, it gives CASSLDVTSGVQYF. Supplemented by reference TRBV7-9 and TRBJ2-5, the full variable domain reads DTGVSQNPRHKITKRGQNVTFRCDPISEHNRLYWYRQTLGQGPEFLTYFQNEAQLEKSRLLSDRFSAERPKGSFSTLEIQRTEQGDSAMYLCASSLDVTSGVQYFGPGTRLLVL.

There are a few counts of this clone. The CDR3 is CASSGWSSLNTEAFF. In nucleotides, the CDR3 is TGTGCCAGCAGCGGATGGTCGAGTTTGAACACTGAAGCTTTCTTT. This chain uses TRBV9 with TRBJ1-1, with D hard to call. This CDR3 contains 15 residues. V lost 3 bases and J 0 bases, leaving 12 bases between the germline ends. Germline lookup yields CDR1 SGDLS and CDR2 YYNGEE.